The 7 T cell receptor beta chains below were found in one sample sequenced in a study of blood T cell repertoires in COVID-19. Only in-frame clones appear in the TCRdb table, and some are missing; sequencing was by immunoSEQ multiplex PCR. The data contain about 200,000 clones, 80% to 85% of them singletons. The source material was PBMCs or T cells enriched from blood (not recorded which). Every receptor here comes from a woman aged 30 to 39 who had been exposed to COVID-19.

The V and J genes are TRBV7-2 and TRBJ2-5; a possible D gene is TRBD2 (6 bases). Germline values: CDR1 SGHTA, CDR2 FQGNSA. V lost 5 bases and J 2 bases, leaving 12 bases between the germline ends. The CDR3 covers 14 residues. CDR3 sequence reads: CASSPTGLQETQYF. As DNA, the CDR3 is TGTGCCAGCAGCCCGACGGGACTTCAAGAGACCCAGTACTTC.

DNA for the CDR3: TGTGCCAGCAGCCTCAGGACAGGGCGGAGCACTGAAGCTTTCTTT. Its protein product is CASSLRTGRSTEAFF. The V call is TRBV7-6, the J call TRBJ1-1; 8 bases fit TRBD1. CDR3 size: 15 residues. Germline-derived CDR1 and CDR2 are SGHVS and FNYEAQ. The junction had 9 bases not matched to a gene; V was cut back by 5 bases and J by 4 bases. The full variable domain, its missing parts supplied by reference TRBV7-6 and TRBJ1-1, is GAGVSQSPRYKVTKRGQDVALRCDPISGHVSLYWYRQALGQGPEFLTYFNYEAQQDKSGLPNDRFSAERPEGSISTLTIQRTEQRDSAMYRCASSLRTGRSTEAFFGQGTRLTVV.

Written as DNA, the CDR3 is TGCGCCAGCAGCTCCGGGACAGCGAATGAAAAACTGTTTTTT. It encodes CASSSGTANEKLFF. The chain links TRBV5-1 to TRBJ1-4, with 7 bases aligning to TRBD1. The V and J ends lost 3 bases and 5 bases, in that order; junction bases with no gene match: 4. Germline assignment: CDR1 SGHRS and CDR2 YFSETQ. The length of the CDR3 is 14 residues. Full variable domain (outside the CDR3, taken from reference TRBV5-1 and TRBJ1-4): KAGVTQTPRYLIKTRGQQVTLSCSPISGHRSVSWYQQTPGQGLQFLFEYFSETQRNKGNFPGRFSGRQFSNSRSEMNVSTLELGDSALYLCASSSGTANEKLFFGSGTQLSVL.

This chain uses TRBV5-1 with TRBJ1-2, with D unresolved. This CDR3 is built from 15 residues. The V end was cut by 1 base, the J end by 0 bases, with 10 bases between. Germline CDR1 reads SGHRS; CDR2 reads YFSETQ. CDR3 sequence: CASSLLSGTNYGYTF. In DNA form, the CDR3 reads TGCGCCAGCAGCTTGCTATCCGGGACTAACTATGGCTACACCTTC.

This rearrangement joins TRBV27 to TRBJ1-1, with D tentatively TRBD1 (6 bases). V gave up 5 bases and J gave up 4 bases, with 11 bases separating them. From germline, CDR1 is MNHEY and CDR2 SMNVEV (reference sequence). This CDR3 is 13 amino acids long. The CDR3 spells CASSLQGGTEAFF. The CDR3 nucleotides are TGTGCCAGCAGTCTTCAAGGGGGCACTGAAGCTTTCTTT.

The rearrangement uses TRBV7-2 and TRBJ1-2; tentatively, D is TRBD1 (6 bases). Trimming shortened V by 5 bases and J by 8 bases, and 18 bases separated the two germline ends. Germline-derived CDR1 and CDR2 are SGHTA and FQGNSA. There are 14 residues in the CDR3. The CDR3, as DNA: TGTGCCAGCAGCCTTTCGACGGGGGGCGCGGGCTACACCTTC. Amino acid sequence: CASSLSTGGAGYTF.

The chain joins TRBV6-6 to TRBJ1-2, with 10 bases identical to TRBD1. With 7 bases clipped from V and 4 bases from J, the junction kept 6 bases outside the gene matches. This CDR3 region has 14 residues. Germline V CDR1 and CDR2: MNHNY, SVGAGI (reference sequence). The DNA for the CDR3 is TGTGCCAGCACCCTCGGACAGGGGGGCTATGGCTACACCTTC. It specifies CASTLGQGGYGYTF.